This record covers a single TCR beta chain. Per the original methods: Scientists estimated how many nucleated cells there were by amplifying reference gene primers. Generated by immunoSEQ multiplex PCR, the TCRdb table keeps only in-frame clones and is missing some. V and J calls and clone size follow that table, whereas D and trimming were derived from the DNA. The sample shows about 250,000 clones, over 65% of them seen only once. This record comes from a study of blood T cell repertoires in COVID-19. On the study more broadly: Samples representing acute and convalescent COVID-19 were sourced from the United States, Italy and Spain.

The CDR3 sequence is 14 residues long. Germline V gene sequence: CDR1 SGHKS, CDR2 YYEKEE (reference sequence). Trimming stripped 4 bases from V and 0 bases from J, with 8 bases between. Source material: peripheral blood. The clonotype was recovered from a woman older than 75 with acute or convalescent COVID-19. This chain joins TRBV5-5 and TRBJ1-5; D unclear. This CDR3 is CASSVLFSNQPQHF. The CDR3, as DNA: TGTGCCAGCAGCGTTCTATTTAGCAATCAGCCCCAGCATTTT.